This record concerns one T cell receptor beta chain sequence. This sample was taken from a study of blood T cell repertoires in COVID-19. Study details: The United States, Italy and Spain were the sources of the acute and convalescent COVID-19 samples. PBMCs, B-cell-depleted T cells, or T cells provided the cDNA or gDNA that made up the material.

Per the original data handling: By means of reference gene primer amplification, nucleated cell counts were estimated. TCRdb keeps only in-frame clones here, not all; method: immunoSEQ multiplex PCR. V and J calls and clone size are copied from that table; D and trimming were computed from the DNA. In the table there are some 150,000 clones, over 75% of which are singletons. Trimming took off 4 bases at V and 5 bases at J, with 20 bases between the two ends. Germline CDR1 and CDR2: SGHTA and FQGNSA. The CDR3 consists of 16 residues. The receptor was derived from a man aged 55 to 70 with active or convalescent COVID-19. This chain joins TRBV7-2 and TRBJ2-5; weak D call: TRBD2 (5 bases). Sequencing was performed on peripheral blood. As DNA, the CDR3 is TGTGCCAGCAGCTCCCTTAGCGTCGAACGCGGGGAGACCCAGTACTTC. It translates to CASSSLSVERGETQYF. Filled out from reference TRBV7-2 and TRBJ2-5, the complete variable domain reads GAGVSQSPSNKVTEKGKDVELRCDPISGHTALYWYRQSLGQGLEFLIYFQGNSAPDKSGLPSDRFSAERTGGSVSTLTIQRTQQEDSAVYLCASSSLSVERGETQYFGPGTRLLVL.